The next 15 T cell receptor beta chains were all read from a single sample in a study of early T cells in non-severe SARS-CoV-2 infection. TCRdb redid the calling of the 5' RACE reads with MiXCR, one entry per CDR3 protein. The repertoire consists of about 70,000 distinct CDR3 sequences, with 14% occurring once and the leading ten covering 3.5% to 5%. The sequencing used whole blood, collected at baseline. The receptors derive from an adult who was a healthcare worker with PCR-confirmed SARS-CoV-2 infection or an uninfected control (not recorded which).

The gene calls are TRBV12-3 or TRBV12-4 and TRBJ2-2, with a weak D call TRBD1 (5 bases). Trimming left V 7 bases short and J 2 bases short, with 14 bases between. The CDR3 is 15 amino acids. CDR3 loop: CASTLWGSNTGELFF. CDR3 bases: TGTGCCAGCACCCTGTGGGGCAGCAACACCGGGGAGCTGTTTTTT.

In its sample, this clonotype was seen a few times. The V gene is TRBV5-1, the J gene TRBJ1-2, with 8 bases aligning to TRBD1. This CDR3 contains 13 residues. Looked up from germline, CDR1 is SGHRS and CDR2 is YFSETQ. Trimming at V came to 5 bases and at J to 6 bases, leaving 6 bases not matched to a gene. CDR3 sequence (DNA): TGCGCCAGCAGACCAGGGGGCGTGGATGGCTACACCTTC. It translates to CASRPGGVDGYTF.

This clonotype has at least ten counts. One end of the junction varies from germline; a read error may be responsible. The chain carries TRBV20-1 and TRBJ2-4, with a weak D call TRBD1 (5 bases). Per germline, CDR1 DFQATT and CDR2 SNEGSKA (reference sequence). The CDR3 runs to 11 residues. The CDR3 is CSAREQATEVF. CDR3 nucleotide sequence: TGCAGTGCTAGAGAACAGGCCACAGAGGTTTTC.

The CDR3 loop reads CSGSGSVGELFF. The DNA of the CDR3 is TGCAGCGGGTCGGGAAGTGTCGGGGAGCTGTTTTTT. The rearrangement links TRBV29-1 to TRBJ2-2; D might be TRBD2 (5 bases). Trimming left V 7 bases short and J 7 bases short, with 13 bases between. Germline CDR1 is SQVTM and CDR2 is ANQGSEA. CDR3 size: 12 residues.

The V gene is TRBV9, the J gene TRBJ2-3; unclear D gene. The V and J ends lost 0 bases and 0 bases respectively, with 8 bases between them. This CDR3 is 15 amino acids long. Per germline, CDR1 SGDLS and CDR2 YYNGEE. The CDR3 region has the DNA TGTGCCAGCAGCGTAGGCCTAGGAAGCACAGATACGCAGTATTTT. This encodes CASSVGLGSTDTQYF.

The CDR3 spells CASSFAEAFF. The CDR3 nucleotides are TGTGCCAGCAGCTTTGCAGAAGCTTTCTTT. This chain uses TRBV7-9 with TRBJ1-1; D call uncertain. The germline V gene has CDR1 SEHNR and CDR2 FQNEAQ (reference sequence). The V end was cut by 3 bases, the J end by 8 bases, with 4 bases between. This CDR3 region has 10 residues.

This clonotype occurred a few times. The chain is built from TRBV5-4 and TRBJ2-2; D not resolved. This CDR3 contains 14 residues. Per germline, CDR1 SGHNT and CDR2 YYREEE (reference sequence). Trimming cost V 3 bases and J 5 bases, with 11 bases left between them. The DNA for the CDR3 is TGTGCCAGCAGCTCACCCCCGGGTACCGGGGAGCTGTTTTTT. Encoded protein: CASSSPPGTGELFF.

This chain joins TRBV7-8 and TRBJ2-7; 8 bases line up with TRBD2. The CDR3 runs to 14 residues. The V and J ends lost 3 bases and 0 bases, in that order; junction bases with no gene match: 1. Germline V CDR1 and CDR2: SGHVS, FQNEAQ. The CDR3 DNA reads TGTGCCAGCAGCTTTAGCGGGACCTCCTACGAGCAGTACTTC. Residues: CASSFSGTSYEQYF.

The chain combines TRBV11-2 with TRBJ1-1; a possible D gene is TRBD1 (6 bases). Trimming removed 2 bases at V and 7 bases at J, with 17 bases between. The CDR3 sequence is 15 residues long. CDR1 SGHAT and CDR2 FQNNGV come from the germline V gene. CDR3 protein: CASSLSSAGALEAFF. The CDR3 region has the DNA TGTGCCAGCAGCTTATCGTCTGCAGGGGCTCTTGAAGCTTTCTTT. Full variable domain (rest looked up from reference TRBV11-2 and TRBJ1-1): EAGVAQSPRYKIIEKRQSVAFWCNPISGHATLYWYQQILGQGPKLLIQFQNNGVVDDSQLPKDRFSAERLKGVDSTLKIQPAKLEDSAVYLCASSLSSAGALEAFFGQGTRLTVV.

This clonotype was counted many times. J is TRBJ1-4 and V is TRBV7-9; D ambiguous. This CDR3 comprises 14 residues. Germline CDR1 reads SEHNR; CDR2 reads FQNEAQ (reference sequence). The V gene lost 4 bases and the J gene lost 3 bases, with 9 bases spanning the gap. This CDR3 is CASSYGSSNEKLFF. CDR3 nucleotides: TGTGCCAGCAGCTACGGGTCCTCTAATGAAAAACTGTTTTTT.

This clonotype was counted between two and nine times. The rearrangement uses TRBV5-1 and TRBJ2-5, with D uncertain. There are 12 residues in the CDR3. The germline V and J ends were trimmed by 4 bases and 2 bases, with 6 bases remaining between them. Germline V gene sequence: CDR1 SGHRS, CDR2 YFSETQ. CDR3 region: CASSLEQETQYF. The CDR3 region has the DNA TGCGCCAGCAGCCTAGAGCAAGAGACCCAGTACTTC.

The CDR3 loop reads CASSGKGMSTGELFF. Here the CDR3 DNA reads TGTGCCAGCAGTGGAAAGGGAATGAGCACCGGGGAGCTGTTTTTT. V is TRBV2 and J is TRBJ2-2; the D is unclear. Trimming took 4 bases from V and 4 from J, leaving 13 bases between them. Per germline, CDR1 SNHLY and CDR2 FYNNEI. This CDR3 region has 15 residues.

This clonotype was observed a handful of times. V gene TRBV20-1 combines with J gene TRBJ1-1, with 9 bases that match TRBD1. This CDR3 is built from 15 residues. J gave up 3 bases and V 3 bases, and 8 bases lay outside the gene matches. Germline V lookup: CDR1 DFQATT, CDR2 SNEGSKA (reference sequence). The CDR3 protein is CSASDPGQGHTEAFF. The CDR3 DNA is TGCAGTGCTAGTGATCCGGGACAGGGTCACACTGAAGCTTTCTTT.

J is TRBJ2-3 and V is TRBV7-2; no reliable D call. Trimming shortened V by 1 base and J by 0 bases, and 11 bases separated the two germline ends. CDR3 size: 16 residues. Germline lookup yields CDR1 SGHTA and CDR2 FQGNSA. The CDR3 DNA is TGTGCCAGCAGCTTAGGGGTAGCAGTCAGCACAGATACGCAGTATTTT. This gives the protein CASSLGVAVSTDTQYF.

Ten or more counts support this clonotype. V and J are TRBV28 and TRBJ2-1, with D possibly being TRBD2 (6 bases). The CDR3 is made up of 15 amino acids. V was shortened by 2 bases and J by 2 bases, with 10 bases between the two germline ends. Germline V gene lookup returns CDR1 MDHEN and CDR2 SYDVKM. CDR3 sequence: CASSLAGKTYNEQFF. CDR3 nucleotide sequence: TGTGCCAGCAGTTTAGCGGGGAAAACCTACAATGAGCAGTTCTTC.